This entry lists 22 T cell receptor beta chains sequenced from one sample in a study of cytomegalovirus exposure and HLA in healthy donors. The PCR made use of 60 Vbeta and 13 Jbeta primers. The repertoire was sequenced with immunoSEQ multiplex PCR; TCRdb's copy has only in-frame clones and lacks some. The data show tens of thousands of clones, 65% to 85% seen once. Sequenced material: PBMCs. The receptors were gathered from a female donor in good health and CMV-seronegative.

This rearrangement joins TRBV7-2 to TRBJ2-7, with 12 bases aligning to TRBD2. Trimming cost V 0 bases and J 4 bases; bases outside gene matches: 1. Germline V gives CDR1 SGHTA, CDR2 FQGNSA. This CDR3 contains 15 residues. Written as DNA, the CDR3 is TGTGCCAGCAGCTTAGCGACTAGCGGGAGTTACGAGCAGTACTTC. Its translation: CASSLATSGSYEQYF. The complete variable domain, with remaining parts taken from reference TRBV7-2 and TRBJ2-7, reads GAGVSQSPSNKVTEKGKDVELRCDPISGHTALYWYRQSLGQGLEFLIYFQGNSAPDKSGLPSDRFSAERTGGSVSTLTIQRTQQEDSAVYLCASSLATSGSYEQYFGPGTRLTVT.

V gene TRBV28 combines with J gene TRBJ2-7; the D gene is possibly TRBD1 (6 bases). Germline lookup yields CDR1 MDHEN and CDR2 SYDVKM. V was cut by 4 bases and J by 7 bases, with 23 bases left in between. The CDR3 is made up of 16 amino acids. CDR3 amino acids: CASSSAHRELTDEQYF. The DNA for the CDR3 is TGTGCCAGCAGTTCGGCTCACAGGGAGTTGACGGATGAGCAGTACTTC. Supplemented by reference TRBV28 and TRBJ2-7, the full variable domain reads DVKVTQSSRYLVKRTGEKVFLECVQDMDHENMFWYRQDPGLGLRLIYFSYDVKMKEKGDIPEGYSVSREKKERFSLILESASTNQTSMYLCASSSAHRELTDEQYFGPGTRLTVT.

The rearrangement joins TRBV2 to TRBJ1-3; D possibly corresponds to TRBD1 (6 bases). CDR1 is SNHLY, CDR2 FYNNEI, per germline. Trimming shortened V by 2 bases and J by 3 bases, and 14 bases separated the two germline ends. The CDR3 sequence is 16 residues long. The CDR3 protein is CASSEIPQGNGNTIYF. The CDR3 DNA follows: TGTGCCAGCAGTGAAATTCCGCAGGGGAATGGAAACACCATATATTTT.

The chain has TRBV28 and TRBJ1-1; a weak D match, TRBD1 (5 bases). Germline lookup yields CDR1 MDHEN and CDR2 SYDVKM. Between the trimmed V and J ends, which lost 7 bases and 3 bases, there was a span of 15 bases. CDR3 length equals 14 residues. The CDR3 here is CASITGGLDTEAFF. CDR3 sequence (DNA): TGTGCCAGCATTACGGGGGGTTTGGACACTGAAGCTTTCTTT.

The V and J genes are TRBV7-3 and TRBJ2-7; D not resolved. V shed 0 bases and J shed 3 bases, with 6 bases lying between them. The germline CDR1 and CDR2 sequences are SGHTA and FQGTGA. CDR3 length: 13 residues. The CDR3 reads CASSLTRDYEQYF. In nucleotides, the CDR3 is TGTGCCAGCAGCTTAACGAGAGACTACGAGCAGTACTTC.

J is TRBJ2-7 and V is TRBV28, with 8 nucleotides matching TRBD2. CDR1 and CDR2 (germline): MDHEN, SYDVKM. The V and J ends lost 6 bases and 0 bases, in that order; junction bases with no gene match: 7. This CDR3 is built from 15 residues. The CDR3 DNA is TGTGCCAGCAGACCTATAGGGACTAGCTCCTACGAGCAGTACTTC. It encodes CASRPIGTSSYEQYF. Supplemented by reference TRBV28 and TRBJ2-7, the full variable domain reads DVKVTQSSRYLVKRTGEKVFLECVQDMDHENMFWYRQDPGLGLRLIYFSYDVKMKEKGDIPEGYSVSREKKERFSLILESASTNQTSMYLCASRPIGTSSYEQYFGPGTRLTVT.

The chain carries TRBV19 and TRBJ2-7; D may be TRBD1 (6 bases). CDR3 length equals 16 residues. Germline-derived CDR1 and CDR2 are LNHDA and SQIVND (reference sequence). V was shortened by 1 base and J by 6 bases, with 19 bases between the two germline ends. CDR3 bases: TGTGCCAGTAGTATAGCCGGGACACCAGGGGAAGGCGAGCAGTACTTC. Translated, it gives CASSIAGTPGEGEQYF.

This clone was counted only a few times. The genes are TRBV28 and TRBJ2-7, with a possible D match to TRBD2 (6 bases). Per the germline V gene, CDR1 is MDHEN and CDR2 is SYDVKM. CDR3 length: 13 amino acids. Trimming stripped 4 bases from V and 2 bases from J, with 9 bases between. CDR3 DNA sequence: TGTGCCAGCAGTTACGCGGGGACCTACGAGCAGTACTTC. It yields the protein CASSYAGTYEQYF.

The chain recombines TRBV7-2 with TRBJ1-1, with 10 positions matching TRBD1. The CDR3 loop spans 15 amino acids. The ends lost 3 bases at V and 6 bases at J; junction bases unmatched: 7. Germline-derived CDR1 and CDR2 are SGHTA and FQGNSA. The DNA of the CDR3 is TGTGCCAGCAGCTTTGGGACAGGGGCGTTCGCTGAAGCTTTCTTT. It yields the protein CASSFGTGAFAEAFF.

This sequence joins TRBV4-1 and TRBJ1-2, with 10 bases identical to TRBD1. After removal of 0 bases from V and 2 bases from J, the junction contained 9 bases not matched to a gene. The CDR3 runs to 18 residues. The germline gives CDR1 MGHRA, CDR2 YSYEKL. Here the CDR3 reads CASSQEALGTGVNYGYTF. CDR3 DNA: TGCGCCAGCAGCCAAGAAGCCTTGGGGACAGGGGTCAACTATGGCTACACCTTC.

This chain connects TRBV5-4 to TRBJ1-3; D may be TRBD1 (6 bases). CDR3 size: 14 residues. Germline V gene lookup returns CDR1 SGHNT and CDR2 YYREEE (reference sequence). V was shortened by 4 bases and J by 3 bases, with 11 bases between the two germline ends. CDR3 DNA: TGTGCCAGCAGCGGAAGGACAGTTGGAAACACCATATATTTT. Protein sequence: CASSGRTVGNTIYF.

The V call is TRBV5-1, the J call TRBJ2-3; possible D gene TRBD1, 5 bases. Trimming cost V 4 bases and J 0 bases, with 12 bases left between them. Looked up from germline, CDR1 is SGHRS and CDR2 is YFSETQ. The CDR3 spans 15 residues. This chain's CDR3 is CASSHTGASTDTQYF. The CDR3 nucleotides are TGCGCCAGCAGCCATACAGGCGCTAGCACAGATACGCAGTATTTT.

This chain connects TRBV29-1 to TRBJ2-2, with TRBD2 identical over 8 bases. The CDR3 runs 14 residues. J was trimmed by 3 bases and V by 7 bases; bases with no gene match: 7. Germline loops: CDR1 SQVTM, CDR2 ANQGSEA. The CDR3 spells CSARAGVDTGELFF. The CDR3 bases are TGCAGCGCCCGAGCGGGGGTGGACACCGGGGAGCTGTTTTTT.

The chain uses TRBV7-2 and TRBJ2-7, with TRBD2 identical over 7 bases. The CDR3 totals 17 residues. CDR1 SGHTA and CDR2 FQGNSA come from the germline V gene. Trimming took 2 bases from V and 4 from J; bases not matched to a gene: 14. The CDR3 loop reads CASSLLRSGGSPYEQYF. Written as DNA, the CDR3 is TGTGCCAGCAGCTTACTCCGGTCGGGGGGAAGCCCATACGAGCAGTACTTC.

The chain recombines TRBV15 with TRBJ2-3; TRBD2 matches at 9 bases. There are 15 residues in the CDR3. V shed 1 base and J 3 bases; nucleotides not matched to a gene: 2. Germline V gene sequence: CDR1 LNHNV, CDR2 YYDKDF (reference sequence). CDR3: CATSRAGLATDTQYF. DNA for the CDR3: TGTGCCACCAGCAGAGCGGGACTAGCAACAGATACGCAGTATTTT.

The rearrangement joins TRBV7-7 to TRBJ2-3; D unresolved. The V end lost 3 bases, the J end lost 3 bases, and 7 bases lay between the germline ends. This CDR3 is built from 13 residues. CDR1 is SSHAT and CDR2 is FNYEAQ in the germline V gene (reference sequence). The CDR3: CASSFVSTDTQYF. CDR3 in DNA: TGTGCCAGCAGCTTTGTCAGTACAGATACGCAGTATTTT.

The chain is built from TRBV2 and TRBJ1-1; D is unclear. Germline V gene lookup returns CDR1 SNHLY and CDR2 FYNNEI. The CDR3 is made up of 12 amino acids. V was shortened by 9 bases and J by 1 base, with 9 bases between the two germline ends. The CDR3 sequence is CASLTGNTEAFF. CDR3 nucleotide sequence: TGTGCCAGTTTAACGGGGAACACTGAAGCTTTCTTT.

The chain links TRBV11-2 to TRBJ2-7; 12 nucleotides agree with TRBD2. This CDR3 has 18 amino acids. Germline CDR1 is SGHAT and CDR2 is FQNNGV. V was clipped by 5 bases and J by 3 bases; unmatched bases: 14. CDR3 amino acids: CASSVLSNGTSGHYEQYF. CDR3 bases: TGTGCCAGCAGCGTCCTCTCGAATGGGACTAGCGGGCACTACGAGCAGTACTTC.

This chain links TRBV16 with TRBJ2-7; a weak D match, TRBD2 (5 bases). The V gene's germline CDR1 is KGHSY and CDR2 FQNENV. V was pared by 2 bases and J by 0 bases, with 11 bases between. This CDR3 comprises 15 residues. The CDR3 nucleotides are TGTGCCAGCAGCCAAGGACTCCTGAGCTCCTACGAGCAGTACTTC. Translated, it gives CASSQGLLSSYEQYF.

The rearrangement joins TRBV5-1 to TRBJ2-1, with 7 nucleotides matching TRBD2. Looked up from germline, CDR1 is SGHRS and CDR2 is YFSETQ. V lost 0 bases, J lost 7 bases, and 7 bases stayed unmatched. The CDR3 covers 15 residues. CDR3 sequence reads: CASSLEGLGVNEQFF. CDR3 DNA sequence: TGCGCCAGCAGCTTGGAAGGACTAGGCGTGAATGAGCAGTTCTTC.

This sequence joins TRBV6-6 and TRBJ1-2; no reliable D call. Germline V gives CDR1 MNHNY, CDR2 SVGAGI (reference sequence). V lost 6 bases to trimming and J lost 2 bases, with 10 bases between them. The CDR3 length is 13 residues. The CDR3: CASSREGNYGYTF. CDR3 nucleotides: TGTGCCAGCAGCCGGGAAGGGAACTATGGCTACACCTTC.

The chain links TRBV5-4 to TRBJ2-2; TRBD1 aligns across 7 bases. The length of the CDR3 is 15 residues. The V gene's germline CDR1 is SGHNT and CDR2 YYREEE (reference sequence). V shed 2 bases and J 5 bases; nucleotides not matched to a gene: 6. The CDR3 region has the DNA TGTGCCAGCAGCTTTGCAGGGGGTGGGACCGGGGAGCTGTTTTTT. It encodes CASSFAGGGTGELFF.